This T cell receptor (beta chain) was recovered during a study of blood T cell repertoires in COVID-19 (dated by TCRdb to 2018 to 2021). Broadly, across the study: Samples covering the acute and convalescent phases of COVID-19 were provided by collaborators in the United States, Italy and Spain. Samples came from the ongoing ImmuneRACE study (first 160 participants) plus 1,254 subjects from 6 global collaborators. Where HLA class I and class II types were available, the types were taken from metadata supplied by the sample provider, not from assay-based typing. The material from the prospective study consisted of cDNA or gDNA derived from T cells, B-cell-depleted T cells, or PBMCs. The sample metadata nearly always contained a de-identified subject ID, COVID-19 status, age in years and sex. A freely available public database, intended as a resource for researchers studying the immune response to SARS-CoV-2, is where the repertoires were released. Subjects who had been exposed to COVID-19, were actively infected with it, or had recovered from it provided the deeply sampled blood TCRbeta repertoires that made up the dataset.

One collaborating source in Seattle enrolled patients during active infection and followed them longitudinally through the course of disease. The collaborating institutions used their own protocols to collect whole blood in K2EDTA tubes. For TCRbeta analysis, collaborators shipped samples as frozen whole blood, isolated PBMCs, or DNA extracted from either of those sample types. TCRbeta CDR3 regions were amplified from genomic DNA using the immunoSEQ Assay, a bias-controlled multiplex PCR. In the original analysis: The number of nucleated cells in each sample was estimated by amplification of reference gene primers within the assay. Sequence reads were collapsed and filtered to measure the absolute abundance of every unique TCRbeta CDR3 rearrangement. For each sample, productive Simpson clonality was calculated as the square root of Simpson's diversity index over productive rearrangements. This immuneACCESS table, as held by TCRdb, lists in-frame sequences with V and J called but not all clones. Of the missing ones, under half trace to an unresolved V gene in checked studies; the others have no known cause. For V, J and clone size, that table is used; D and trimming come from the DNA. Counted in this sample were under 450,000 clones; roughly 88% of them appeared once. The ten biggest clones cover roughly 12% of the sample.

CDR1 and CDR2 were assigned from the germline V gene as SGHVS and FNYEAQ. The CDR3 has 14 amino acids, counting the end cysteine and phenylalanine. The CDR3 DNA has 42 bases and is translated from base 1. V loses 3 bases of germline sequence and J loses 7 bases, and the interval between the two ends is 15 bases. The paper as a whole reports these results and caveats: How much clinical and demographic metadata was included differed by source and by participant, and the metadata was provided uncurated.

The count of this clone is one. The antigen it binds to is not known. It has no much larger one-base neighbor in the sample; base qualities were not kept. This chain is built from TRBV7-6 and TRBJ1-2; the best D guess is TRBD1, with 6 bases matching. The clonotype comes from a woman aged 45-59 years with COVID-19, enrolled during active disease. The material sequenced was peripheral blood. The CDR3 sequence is CASSLGGSGGGYTF. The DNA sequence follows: TGTGCCAGCAGCTTGGGGGGCTCGGGGGGTGGCTACACCTTC.